The rows below give T cell receptor beta chains drawn from one sample of a study of blood T cells in healthy people across ages. A single record per CDR3 protein comes from TCRdb applying MiXCR to the 5' RACE reads. The sample yields about 1.6 million distinct CDR3 sequences, about 31% seen once. Sequencing was done on a sample of blood. The origin of the receptors is a woman aged 25 to 39 in good health. CDR3s include the opening cysteine and the closing phenylalanine or tryptophan. A D gene is named only where the DNA matches it firmly. Size is stated for part of the rows, as once, few or many counts, or as a class when the clone is expanded.

-	TRBV20-1	TRBD1	TRBJ1-5	TGCAGTGCTGCGGGACAGTATAGCAATCAGCCCCAGCATTTT	CSAAGQYSNQPQHF
-	TRBV28	-	TRBJ1-1	TGTGCCAGCAGTTTGAGGTCCAGATCGAACACTGAAGCTTTCTTT	CASSLRSRSNTEAFF
few	TRBV4-1	-	TRBJ1-5	TGCGCCAGCAGCTACGACAAGAGCAATCAGCCCCAGCATTTT	CASSYDKSNQPQHF
-	TRBV20-1	-	TRBJ2-7	TGCAGTGCTGATCACCCGAACAACGGAGCCTACGAGCAGTACTTC	CSADHPNNGAYEQYF
-	TRBV3-1	TRBD2	TRBJ2-1	TGTGCCAGCAGCCCGGGACTAGCGGAAACCTACAATGAGCAGTTCTTC	CASSPGLAETYNEQFF
few	TRBV12-3/TRBV12-4	TRBD2	TRBJ2-1	TGTGCCAGCAACCTAGCGGGGGTGGGCAATGAGCAGTTCTTC	CASNLAGVGNEQFF
few	TRBV20-1	-	TRBJ2-1	TGCAGTGCTAGAGATTCGTCACAGGGTTTACACAATGAGCAGTTCTTC	CSARDSSQGLHNEQFF
-	TRBV7-2	TRBD2	TRBJ2-7	TGTGCCAGCAGCTTAGTGGCTCTAGCGGACACCTACGAGCAGTACTTC	CASSLVALADTYEQYF
few	TRBV5-5	TRBD2	TRBJ2-3	TGTGCCAGCAGCTTGGGGGCGGGAGAGGAAACAGATACGCAGTATTTT	CASSLGAGEETDTQYF
-	TRBV5-5	-	TRBJ1-2	TGTGCCAGCAGTCGATCAACAGGGCCCTCTTCCTATGGCTACACCTTC	CASSRSTGPSSYGYTF
few	TRBV20-1	TRBD1	TRBJ2-6	TGCAGTGCGAACAGGGGGCTGAGGGCCAACGTCCTGACTTTC	CSANRGLRANVLTF
-	TRBV20-1	-	TRBJ1-5	TGCAGTGCTAGGGAGGCAGGGATACCTAATCAGCCCCAGCATTTT	CSAREAGIPNQPQHF
many	TRBV6-6	-	TRBJ1-5	TGTGCCAGCAGTTTCGATCCAGACAGACAGCCCCAGCATTTT	CASSFDPDRQPQHF
-	TRBV18	-	TRBJ2-3	TGTGCCAGCTCACTCAGCATCGACAGTGCCACAGATACGCAGTATTTT	CASSLSIDSATDTQYF
-	TRBV7-9	TRBD2	TRBJ2-7	TGTGCCAACAGCCTAGCGGGGGGCGAGCAGTACTTC	CANSLAGGEQYF
few	TRBV7-2	TRBD2	TRBJ2-5	TGTGCCAGCAGCTTAGATAGGCTAGCGGGATCCATGGGGGAGACCCAGTACTTC	CASSLDRLAGSMGETQYF
-	TRBV12-3/TRBV12-4	TRBD1	TRBJ1-2	TGTGCCAGCAGCCCGGACAGGGGCCCAGGGACTAACTATGGCTACACCTTC	CASSPDRGPGTNYGYTF
few	TRBV10-3	-	TRBJ1-6	TGTGCCATCAGTGGCCAATCCCTACCCCTCCACTTT	CAISGQSLPLHF
-	TRBV11-2	-	TRBJ2-7	TGTGCCAGCAGCTTAGACCTAGCGCAGCACGAAAGCTACGAGCAGTACTTC	CASSLDLAQHESYEQYF
-	TRBV4-1	-	TRBJ1-2	TGCGCCAGCAGCCAAGAGGGGAACGTCGGGTCCTATGGCTACACCTTC	CASSQEGNVGSYGYTF
many	TRBV20-1	-	TRBJ2-5	TGCAGTGCTAAAGCAGGGGCTGGGACCCAGTACTTC	CSAKAGAGTQYF
-	TRBV20-1	-	TRBJ2-2	TGCAGTGCTAGTTCCGGGCGAAACACCGGGGAGCTGTTTTTT	CSASSGRNTGELFF
-	TRBV20-1	-	TRBJ1-5	TGCAGTGCTAGAGTGACGGGGGAGAGCAATCAGCCCCAGCATTTT	CSARVTGESNQPQHF
-	TRBV20-1	-	TRBJ2-3	TGCAGTGCTAGGATGGGGGAGACTAGCACAGATACGCAGTATTTT	CSARMGETSTDTQYF
once	TRBV7-3	TRBD2	TRBJ2-3	TGTGCCAGCAGCTCACCATTGACTAGCGGGAGCACAGATACGCAGTATTTT	CASSSPLTSGSTDTQYF
few	TRBV12-3/TRBV12-4	-	TRBJ1-2	TGTGCCAGCAAGCGGGGGGAAGTTGGCTACACCTTC	CASKRGEVGYTF
-	TRBV20-1	-	TRBJ1-1	TGCAGTGCTAGAGCCTGGGGTAGCGGCACTGAAGCTTTCTTT	CSARAWGSGTEAFF
once	TRBV27	-	TRBJ2-7	TGTGCCAGCAGTTTAGCCGCCGAGACTCTAAGCTCCTACGAGCAGTACTTC	CASSLAAETLSSYEQYF
-	TRBV29-1	TRBD1	TRBJ1-2	TGCAGCGTTGACTTGAGGGCAGGGGGACTGGAGGGCTACACCTTC	CSVDLRAGGLEGYTF
-	TRBV6-1	-	TRBJ2-7	TGTGCCAGCAGGGAGGTGGCGGGGCCCTACGAGCAGTACTTC	CASREVAGPYEQYF
-	TRBV6-6	-	TRBJ2-1	TGTGCCAGCAGTTACTCGGGTGCGGGGGCCCCCAATGAGCAGTTCTTC	CASSYSGAGAPNEQFF